This T cell receptor (beta chain) is drawn from a study of technical replicates of blood from several donors. Sequencing used immunoSEQ multiplex PCR; TCRdb keeps in-frame clones, though not all of them. This sample has roughly 71,000 clones, with over 85% found just once. V was shortened by 6 bases and J by 0 bases, with 18 bases between the two germline ends. The CDR3 consists of 17 residues. Germline lookup yields CDR1 SNHLY and CDR2 FYNNEI. Sequencing used T cells isolated from PBMCs. The TCR comes from a human donor in good health. The chain uses TRBV2 and TRBJ2-1, with D possibly being TRBD2 (7 bases). The DNA for the CDR3 is TGTGCCAGCAGCCCATCCACAGGGAGGGGCTCCTACAATGAGCAGTTCTTC. This translates into CASSPSTGRGSYNEQFF.